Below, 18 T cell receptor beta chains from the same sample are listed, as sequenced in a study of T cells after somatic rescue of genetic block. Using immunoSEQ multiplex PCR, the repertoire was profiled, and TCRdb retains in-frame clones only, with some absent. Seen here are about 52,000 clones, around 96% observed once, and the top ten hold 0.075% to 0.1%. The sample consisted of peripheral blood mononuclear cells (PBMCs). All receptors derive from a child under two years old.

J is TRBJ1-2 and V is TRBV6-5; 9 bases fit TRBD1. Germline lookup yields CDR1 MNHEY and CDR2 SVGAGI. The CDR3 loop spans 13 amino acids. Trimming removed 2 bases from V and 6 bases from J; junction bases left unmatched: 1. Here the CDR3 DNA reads TGTGCCAGCAGTTACCGGGACAGGGATGGCTACACCTTC. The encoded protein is CASSYRDRDGYTF.

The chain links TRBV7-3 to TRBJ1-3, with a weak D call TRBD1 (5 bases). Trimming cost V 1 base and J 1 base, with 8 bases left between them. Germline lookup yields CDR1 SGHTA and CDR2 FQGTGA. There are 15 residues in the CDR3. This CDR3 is CASSLNGGSGNTIYF. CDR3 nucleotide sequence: TGTGCCAGCAGCTTAAACGGGGGGTCTGGAAACACCATATATTTT.

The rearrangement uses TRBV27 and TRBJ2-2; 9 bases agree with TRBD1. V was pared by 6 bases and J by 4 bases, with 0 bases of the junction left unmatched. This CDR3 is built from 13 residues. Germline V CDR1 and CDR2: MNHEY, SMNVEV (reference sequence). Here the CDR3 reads CASRQGATGELFF. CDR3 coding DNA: TGTGCCAGCAGACAGGGGGCCACCGGGGAGCTGTTTTTT.

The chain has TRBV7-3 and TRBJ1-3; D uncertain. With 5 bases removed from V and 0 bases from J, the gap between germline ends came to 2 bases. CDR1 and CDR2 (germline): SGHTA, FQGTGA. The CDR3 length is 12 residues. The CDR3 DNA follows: TGTGCCAGCAGCCTCTCTGGAAACACCATATATTTT. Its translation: CASSLSGNTIYF. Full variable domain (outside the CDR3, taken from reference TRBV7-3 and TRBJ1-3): GAGVSQTPSNKVTEKGKYVELRCDPISGHTALYWYRQSLGQGPEFLIYFQGTGAADDSGLPNDRFFAVRPEGSVSTLKIQRTERGDSAVYLCASSLSGNTIYFGEGSWLTVV.

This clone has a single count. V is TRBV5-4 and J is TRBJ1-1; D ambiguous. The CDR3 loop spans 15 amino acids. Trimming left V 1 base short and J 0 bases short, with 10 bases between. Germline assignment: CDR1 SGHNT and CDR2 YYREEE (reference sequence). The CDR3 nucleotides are TGTGCCAGCAGCTTGCCGGACGGCATGAACACTGAAGCTTTCTTT. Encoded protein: CASSLPDGMNTEAFF.

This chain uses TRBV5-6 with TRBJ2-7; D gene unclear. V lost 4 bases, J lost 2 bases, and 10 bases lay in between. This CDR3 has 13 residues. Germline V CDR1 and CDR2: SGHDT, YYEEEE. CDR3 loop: CASSPGSTYEQYF. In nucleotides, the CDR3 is TGTGCCAGCAGCCCCGGGTCCACCTACGAGCAGTACTTC.

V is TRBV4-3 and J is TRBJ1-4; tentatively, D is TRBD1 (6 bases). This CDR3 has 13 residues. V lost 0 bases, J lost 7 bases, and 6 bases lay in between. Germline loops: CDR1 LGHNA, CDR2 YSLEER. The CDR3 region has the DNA TGCGCCAGCAGCCAAGACAGGGGTGAAAAACTGTTTTTT. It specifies CASSQDRGEKLFF.

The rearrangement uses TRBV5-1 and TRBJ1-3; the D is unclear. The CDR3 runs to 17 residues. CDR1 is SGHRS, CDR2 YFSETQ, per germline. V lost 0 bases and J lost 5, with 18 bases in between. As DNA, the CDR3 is TGCGCCAGCAGCTTGGTAGTGGGCCTGACTGAAAGAAACACCATATATTTT. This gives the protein CASSLVVGLTERNTIYF.

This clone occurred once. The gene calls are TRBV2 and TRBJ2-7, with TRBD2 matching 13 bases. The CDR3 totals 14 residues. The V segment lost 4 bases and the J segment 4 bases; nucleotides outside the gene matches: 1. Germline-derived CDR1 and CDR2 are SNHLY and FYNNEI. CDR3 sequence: CASSGTSGSYEQYF. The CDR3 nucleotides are TGTGCCAGCAGTGGGACTAGCGGGAGTTACGAGCAGTACTTC.

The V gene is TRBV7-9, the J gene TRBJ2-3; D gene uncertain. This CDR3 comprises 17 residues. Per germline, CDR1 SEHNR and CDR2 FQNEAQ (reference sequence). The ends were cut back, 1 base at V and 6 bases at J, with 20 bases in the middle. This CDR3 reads CASSLGLMTDRADTQYF. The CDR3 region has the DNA TGTGCCAGCAGCTTAGGACTTATGACCGACCGAGCGGATACGCAGTATTTT.

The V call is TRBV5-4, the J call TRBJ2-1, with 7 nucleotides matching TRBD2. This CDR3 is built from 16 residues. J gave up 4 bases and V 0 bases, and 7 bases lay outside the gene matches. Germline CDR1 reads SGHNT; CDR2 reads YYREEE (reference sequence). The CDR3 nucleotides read TGTGCCAGCAGCTTGGCCGGCGGGAGACTGTACAATGAGCAGTTCTTC. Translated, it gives CASSLAGGRLYNEQFF.

In nucleotides, the CDR3 is TGTGCCAGCAGTATTAGCGGGAGGGCCTACGAGCAGTACTTC. Amino acids: CASSISGRAYEQYF. The chain combines TRBV27 with TRBJ2-7, with 11 nucleotides matching TRBD2. From germline, CDR1 is MNHEY and CDR2 SMNVEV (reference sequence). Trimming removed 5 bases from V and 2 bases from J; junction bases left unmatched: 2. This CDR3 contains 14 residues.

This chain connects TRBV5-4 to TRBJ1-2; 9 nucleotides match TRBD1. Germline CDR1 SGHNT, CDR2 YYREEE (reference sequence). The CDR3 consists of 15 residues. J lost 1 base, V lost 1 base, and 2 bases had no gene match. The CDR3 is CASSLTGGGNYGYTF. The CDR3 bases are TGTGCCAGCAGCTTGACAGGGGGCGGTAACTATGGCTACACCTTC.

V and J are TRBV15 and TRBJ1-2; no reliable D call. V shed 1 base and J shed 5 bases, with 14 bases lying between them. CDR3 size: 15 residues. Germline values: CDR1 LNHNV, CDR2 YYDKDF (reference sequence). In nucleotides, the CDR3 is TGTGCCACCAGCAGAGGCCCGGCGTGGAAGTATGGCTACACCTTC. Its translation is CATSRGPAWKYGYTF.

This CDR3 is CASSHKTAVEQYF. Here the CDR3 DNA reads TGTGCCAGCAGCCACAAAACCGCGGTTGAGCAGTACTTC. The chain links TRBV7-2 to TRBJ2-7; D remains unclear. V dropped 5 bases and J dropped 7 bases, with 15 bases sitting between them. The germline gives CDR1 SGHTA, CDR2 FQGNSA. The CDR3 spans 13 residues.

CDR3 bases: TGTGCCAGCAGCACGGGACTAGCGGGAATTAATGAGCAGTTCTTC. Amino acid sequence: CASSTGLAGINEQFF. This chain uses TRBV5-4 with TRBJ2-1; 13 positions agree with TRBD2. The CDR3 spans 15 residues. CDR1 is SGHNT and CDR2 is YYREEE in the germline V gene (reference sequence). The V segment lost 4 bases and the J segment 7 bases; nucleotides outside the gene matches: 5.

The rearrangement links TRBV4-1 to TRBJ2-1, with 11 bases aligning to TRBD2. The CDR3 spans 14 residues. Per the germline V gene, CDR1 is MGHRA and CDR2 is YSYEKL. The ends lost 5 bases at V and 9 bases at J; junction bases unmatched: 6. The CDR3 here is CASSWTSGLGEQFF. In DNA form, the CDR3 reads TGCGCCAGCAGCTGGACTAGCGGGTTGGGTGAGCAGTTCTTC.

As DNA, the CDR3 is TGCAGCGTTGTGACAGGGTATGGAAACACCATATATTTT. It is translated as CSVVTGYGNTIYF. This chain connects TRBV29-1 to TRBJ1-3, with 7 nucleotides matching TRBD1. The CDR3 has 13 residues. CDR1 and CDR2 (germline): SQVTM, ANQGSEA. J gave up 3 bases and V 4 bases, and 3 bases lay outside the gene matches.